The present TCR beta chain was sequenced within a study of blood T cell repertoires in COVID-19. On the study more broadly: Whether acute or convalescent, the COVID-19 samples came from the United States, Italy and Spain. The cDNA or gDNA used as material had been derived from T cells, B-cell-depleted T cells, or PBMCs.

The germline V gene encodes CDR1 MGHRA and CDR2 YSYEKL. The CDR3 sequence is 15 residues long. The V gene end was trimmed by 0 bases and the J gene end by 4 bases; junction bases not matched to a gene: 2. Data came from immunoSEQ multiplex PCR; TCRdb stores just in-frame clones and leaves some out. The sample contains approximately 91,000 clones, about three quarters of which appear only once. The V call is TRBV4-1, the J call TRBJ2-2; 7 bases fit TRBD2. The material sequenced was peripheral blood. The receptor was derived from a man aged 65-85 years with acute or convalescent COVID-19. This CDR3 is CASSQDWGGTGELFF. The DNA for the CDR3 is TGCGCCAGCAGCCAAGATTGGGGGGGCACCGGGGAGCTGTTTTTT.